This note documents a single T cell receptor (beta chain) sequence. As processed by the authors: Using reference gene primer amplification, nucleated cell counts were estimated. This table comes from immunoSEQ multiplex PCR, and its TCRdb copy is limited to in-frame clones, with some not included. That table gives V, J and clone size, and the DNA gave D and trimming. The data contain approximately 410,000 clones, around 86% of them singletons. The sample originates from a study of blood T cell repertoires in COVID-19. Study-level information: COVID-19 samples collected from the United States, Italy and Spain covered acute and convalescent phases.

The CDR3 is made up of 11 amino acids. The ends were cut back, 1 base at V and 8 bases at J, with 5 bases in the middle. Germline CDR1 and CDR2: SGHAT and FQNNGV. Sample: peripheral blood. V usage is TRBV11-2 and J usage is TRBJ1-1; the D is unclear. The sequence came from a woman in her 30s with active or convalescent COVID-19. DNA for the CDR3: TGTGCCAGCAGCTTAGTGCGGGAAGCTTTCTTT. Amino acids: CASSLVREAFF.